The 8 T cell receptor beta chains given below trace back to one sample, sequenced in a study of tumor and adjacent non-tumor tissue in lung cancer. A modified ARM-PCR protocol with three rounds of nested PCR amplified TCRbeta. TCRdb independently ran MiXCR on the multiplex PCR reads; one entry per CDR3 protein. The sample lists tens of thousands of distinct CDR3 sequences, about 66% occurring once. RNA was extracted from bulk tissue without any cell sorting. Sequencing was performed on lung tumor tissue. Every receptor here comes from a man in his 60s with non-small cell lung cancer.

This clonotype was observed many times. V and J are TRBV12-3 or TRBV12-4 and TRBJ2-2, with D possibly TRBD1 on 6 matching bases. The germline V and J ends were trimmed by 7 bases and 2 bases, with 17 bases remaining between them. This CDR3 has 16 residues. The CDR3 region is CASTPRRTENTGELFF. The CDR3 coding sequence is TGTGCCAGCACCCCCCGGAGGACAGAAAACACCGGGGAGCTGTTTTTT.

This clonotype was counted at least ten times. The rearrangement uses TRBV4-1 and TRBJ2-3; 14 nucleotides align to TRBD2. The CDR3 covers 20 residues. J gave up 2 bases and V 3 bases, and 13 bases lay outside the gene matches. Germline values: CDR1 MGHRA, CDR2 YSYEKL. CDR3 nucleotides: TGCGCCAGCAGCCAGCCTGGACTAGCGGGGGGTCGCACTCACACAGATACGCAGTATTTT. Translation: CASSQPGLAGGRTHTDTQYF.

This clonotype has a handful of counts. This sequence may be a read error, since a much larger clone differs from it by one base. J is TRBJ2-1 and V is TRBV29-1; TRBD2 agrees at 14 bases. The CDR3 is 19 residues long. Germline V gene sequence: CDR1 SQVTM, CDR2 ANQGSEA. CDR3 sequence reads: CSVQPSGLAGAGGYSEQFF. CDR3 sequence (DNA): TGCAGCGTTCAACCATCGGGACTAGCGGGAGCGGGGGGGTACAGTGAGCAGTTCTTC.

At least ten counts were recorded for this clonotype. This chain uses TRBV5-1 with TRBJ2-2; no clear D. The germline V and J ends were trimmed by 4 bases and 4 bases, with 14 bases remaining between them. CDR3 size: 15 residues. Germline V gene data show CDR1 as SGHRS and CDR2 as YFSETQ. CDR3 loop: CASSAGNSFTGELFF. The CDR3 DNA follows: TGCGCCAGCAGCGCCGGAAACTCGTTCACCGGGGAGCTGTTTTTT.

The CDR3 DNA follows: TGTGCCAGCTGTCAAACCCCGAGGGGACCGCAGCCAGATACGCAGTATTTT. Protein: CASCQTPRGPQPDTQYF. The chain employs TRBV28 and TRBJ2-3; D is perhaps TRBD1 or TRBD2 (5 bases each). Germline loops: CDR1 MDHEN, CDR2 SYDVKM. V was cut by 8 bases and J by 4 bases, with 25 bases left in between. The CDR3 is 17 residues long.

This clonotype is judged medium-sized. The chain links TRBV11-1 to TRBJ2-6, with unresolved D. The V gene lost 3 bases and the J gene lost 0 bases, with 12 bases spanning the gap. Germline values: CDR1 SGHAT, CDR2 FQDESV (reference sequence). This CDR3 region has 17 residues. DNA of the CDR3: TGTGCCAGCAGCTTTCGCCCTGGTATCTCTGGGGCCAACGTCCTGACTTTC. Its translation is CASSFRPGISGANVLTF. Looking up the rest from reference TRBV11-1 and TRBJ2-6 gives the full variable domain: EAEVAQSPRYKITEKSQAVAFWCDPISGHATLYWYRQILGQGPELLVQFQDESVVDDSQLPKDRFSAERLKGVDSTLKIQPAELGDSAMYLCASSFRPGISGANVLTFGAGSRLTVL.

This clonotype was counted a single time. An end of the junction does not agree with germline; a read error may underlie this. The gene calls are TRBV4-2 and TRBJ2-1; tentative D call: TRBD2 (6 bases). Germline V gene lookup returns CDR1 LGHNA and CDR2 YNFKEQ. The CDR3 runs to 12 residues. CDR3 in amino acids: CVSGRAVNEQFF. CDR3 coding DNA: TGTGTCAGCGGGCGGGCGGTAAATGAGCAGTTCTTC.

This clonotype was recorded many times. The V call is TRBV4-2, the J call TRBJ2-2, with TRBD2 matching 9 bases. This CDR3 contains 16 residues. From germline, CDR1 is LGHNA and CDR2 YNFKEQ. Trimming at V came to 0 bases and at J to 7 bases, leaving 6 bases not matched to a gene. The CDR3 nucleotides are TGTGCCAGCAGCCAAGATGGGAGCGGGGGGATCGGGGAGCTGTTTTTT. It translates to CASSQDGSGGIGELFF.